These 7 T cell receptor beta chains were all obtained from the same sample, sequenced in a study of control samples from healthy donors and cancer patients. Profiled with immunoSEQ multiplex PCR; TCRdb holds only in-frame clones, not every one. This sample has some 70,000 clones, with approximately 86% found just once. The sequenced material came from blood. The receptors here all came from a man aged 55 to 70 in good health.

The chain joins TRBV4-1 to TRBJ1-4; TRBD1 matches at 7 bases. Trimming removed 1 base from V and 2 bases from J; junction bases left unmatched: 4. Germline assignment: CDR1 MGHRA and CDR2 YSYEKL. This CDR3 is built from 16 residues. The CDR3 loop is CASSQGNRGTNEKLFF. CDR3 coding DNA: TGCGCCAGCAGCCAAGGAAACAGGGGTACTAATGAAAAACTGTTTTTT.

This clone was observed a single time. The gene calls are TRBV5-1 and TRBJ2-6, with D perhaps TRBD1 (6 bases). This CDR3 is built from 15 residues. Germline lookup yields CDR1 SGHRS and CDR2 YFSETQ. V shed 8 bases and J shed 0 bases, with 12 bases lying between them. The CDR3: CASTGTGSGANVLTF. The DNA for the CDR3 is TGCGCCAGTACAGGGACGGGCTCTGGGGCCAACGTCCTGACTTTC.

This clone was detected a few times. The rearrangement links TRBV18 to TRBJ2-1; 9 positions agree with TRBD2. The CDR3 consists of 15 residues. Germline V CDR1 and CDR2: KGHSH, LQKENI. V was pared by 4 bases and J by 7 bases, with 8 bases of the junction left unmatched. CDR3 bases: TGTGCCAGCTCACGGCCAGCGGGAGGTCAGAATGAGCAGTTCTTC. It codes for CASSRPAGGQNEQFF.

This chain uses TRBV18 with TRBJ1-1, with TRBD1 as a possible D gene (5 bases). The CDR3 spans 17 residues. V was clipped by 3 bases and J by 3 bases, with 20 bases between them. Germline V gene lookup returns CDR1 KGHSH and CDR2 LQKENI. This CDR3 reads CASSPQSGGKVDTEAFF. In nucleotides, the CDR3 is TGTGCCAGCTCACCCCAAAGCGGGGGGAAGGTGGACACTGAAGCTTTCTTT.

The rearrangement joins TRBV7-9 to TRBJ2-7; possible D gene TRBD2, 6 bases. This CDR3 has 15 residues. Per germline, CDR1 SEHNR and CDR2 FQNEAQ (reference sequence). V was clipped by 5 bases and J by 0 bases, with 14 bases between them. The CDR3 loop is CASSRGDLSSYEQYF. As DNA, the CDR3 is TGTGCCAGCAGCCGAGGGGACTTAAGCTCCTACGAGCAGTACTTC.

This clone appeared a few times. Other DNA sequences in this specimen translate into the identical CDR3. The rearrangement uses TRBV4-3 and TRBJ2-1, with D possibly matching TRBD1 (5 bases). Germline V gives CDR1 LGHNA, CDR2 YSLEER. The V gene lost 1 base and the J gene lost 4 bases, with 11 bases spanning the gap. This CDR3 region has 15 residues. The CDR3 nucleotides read TGCGCCAGCAGCCAAGCCCTAGACAGTTACAATGAGCAGTTCTTC. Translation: CASSQALDSYNEQFF.

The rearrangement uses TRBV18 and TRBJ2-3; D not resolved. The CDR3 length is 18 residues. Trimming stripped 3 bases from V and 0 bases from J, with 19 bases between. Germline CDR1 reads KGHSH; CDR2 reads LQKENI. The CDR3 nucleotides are TGTGCCAGCTCACCCCAGAAAGGGTGGCGGTCTAGCACAGATACGCAGTATTTT. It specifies CASSPQKGWRSSTDTQYF.